The sequence of this T cell receptor beta chain was determined in a study of Graves' ophthalmopathy and Graves' hyperthyroidism. Germline CDR1 reads LNHDA; CDR2 reads SQIVND (reference sequence). The CDR3 totals 13 residues. Amplification of TCR beta CDR3 regions used RNA transcripts. The workflow started with a first-round RT-PCR run with HTBI primers and then moved on to a second-round multiplex PCR. TCRdb called the multiplex PCR reads again in MiXCR, with one record for every CDR3 protein. The sample holds about 660,000 distinct CDR3 sequences, approximately 39% seen once. The sequencing input was peripheral blood. The chain carries TRBV19 and TRBJ1-6; TRBD1 might be the D (5 bases). This sequence originates from an adult man with Graves' ophthalmopathy. The CDR3 DNA is TGTGCTAGCTCGACAGATTATAATTCACCCCTCCACTTT. Translated, it gives CASSTDYNSPLHF.